The source of this T cell receptor (beta chain) is a study of T cell responses to AZD1222 COVID-19 vaccine listed by TCRdb under 2021. With regard to the full study: AZD1222 recipients given second doses at about 4 weeks or at about 12 weeks were pooled, since spike-specific TCR depth and breadth were not found to differ between the two schedules. TCR sequencing covered over 230 trial participants: 200 to 220 given two doses of AZD1222 and 26 given two doses of MenACWY control vaccine. Trial participants were enrolled into age subgroups of 18-55, 56-69 and 70-plus years, which contained approximately 150, 30 and 60 TCR-sequenced participants, respectively.

This sample's time point label indicates: baseline before first vaccination. The vaccinee samples were drawn from two UK trials, COV001 and COV002, one of which was a single-blind randomized controlled phase 2/3 trial testing AZD1222 (ChAdOx1 nCoV-19) in healthy adults. Trial participant PBMC samples were collected at day 0 and day 28 after the second dose for TCRbeta chain sequencing. Overall study outcomes, separate from this receptor: Because no day 14 peak-response samples were available, repertoires were characterized only after the peak T cell response. The 56-69-year group was small, and its depth increase did not reach significance, likely because of low power. Reportedly, almost half of the unique spike-specific TCRs recognized epitopes lying outside the regions that are mutated in the B.1.351 and B.1.1.7 variants. After two AZD1222 doses, spike-specific TCR breadth and depth were significantly higher than at day 0 and than in MenACWY recipients. Conclusions about previously exposed vaccinees are limited because only a handful of AZD1222 recipients were SARS-CoV-2 seropositive at baseline. Participants were mostly white British and included more females than males, and it was suggested by the authors that clonal diversity may have been underestimated. CD4 TCRs associated with the vaccine covered the entire spike protein, and the dominant responses were in regions 160-218 and 743-854.

To note about this clone: Its antigen is not yet known. No much larger clone is present one base from it, and per-base qualities are unavailable.

The CDR3 regions of human TCRbeta chains were analyzed by immunosequencing. The published analysis was carried out like this. Repertoire TCRs were matched against a reference library of SARS-CoV-2-specific TCRs generated with the MIRA antigen-specificity platform. Breadth meant the fraction of unique TCRs that were SARS-CoV-2-associated, whereas depth meant the fraction of total T cells that were SARS-CoV-2-associated. Each spike-specific TCR was assigned to its reactive spike region and to a CD4 or CD8 class using the MIRA data. Log10-transformed breadth and depth values were compared by one-way ANOVA with Sidak's multiple comparisons tests. Entries here come from immuneACCESS through TCRdb and include only in-frame sequences with V and J called. Some clones fail to appear in such tables; in the studies checked, an unresolved V gene covers under half of the shortfall, and the cause of the remainder is unknown. Clone size and the V and J calls come from that table; the DNA yielded D and trimming. A total of roughly 100,000 clones appear in this sample, 85% to 90% of them only once. Roughly 2.7% of the sample belongs to the ten largest clones.

The CDR3, from cysteine to phenylalanine, totals 15 residues. CDR3 DNA is the only sequence kept; it has 45 bases, read in frame from the first base. According to the germline V gene, CDR1 reads MGHRA and CDR2 reads YSYEKL. Germline trimming amounts to 5 bases on V and 7 bases on J, with 10 as the count of junction bases outside the gene matches. This chain joins TRBV4-1 to TRBJ2-1, and 8 bases in between align with TRBD1. The source of this sequence is an adult in good health. This specimen consisted of peripheral blood, obtained on day 0 of AZD1222 vaccination. The CDR3 in this case is CASSYFGTGLNEQFF. In nucleotide form, the sequence is TGCGCCAGCAGCTACTTCGGGACAGGTCTAAATGAGCAGTTCTTC.